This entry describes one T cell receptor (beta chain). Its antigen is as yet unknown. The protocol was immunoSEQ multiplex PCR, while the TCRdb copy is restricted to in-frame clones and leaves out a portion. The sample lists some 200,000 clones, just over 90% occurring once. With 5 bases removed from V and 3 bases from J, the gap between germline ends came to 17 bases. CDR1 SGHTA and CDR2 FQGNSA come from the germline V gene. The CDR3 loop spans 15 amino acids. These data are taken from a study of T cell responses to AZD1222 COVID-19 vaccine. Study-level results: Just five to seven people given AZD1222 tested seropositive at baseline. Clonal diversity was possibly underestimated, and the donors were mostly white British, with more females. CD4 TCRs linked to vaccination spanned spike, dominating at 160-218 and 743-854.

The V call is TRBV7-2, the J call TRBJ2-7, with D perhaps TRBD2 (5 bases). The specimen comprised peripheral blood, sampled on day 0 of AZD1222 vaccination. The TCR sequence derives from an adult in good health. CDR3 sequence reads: CASSLGGFKGYEQYF. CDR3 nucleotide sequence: TGTGCCAGCAGCCTCGGAGGTTTCAAGGGCTACGAGCAGTACTTC.